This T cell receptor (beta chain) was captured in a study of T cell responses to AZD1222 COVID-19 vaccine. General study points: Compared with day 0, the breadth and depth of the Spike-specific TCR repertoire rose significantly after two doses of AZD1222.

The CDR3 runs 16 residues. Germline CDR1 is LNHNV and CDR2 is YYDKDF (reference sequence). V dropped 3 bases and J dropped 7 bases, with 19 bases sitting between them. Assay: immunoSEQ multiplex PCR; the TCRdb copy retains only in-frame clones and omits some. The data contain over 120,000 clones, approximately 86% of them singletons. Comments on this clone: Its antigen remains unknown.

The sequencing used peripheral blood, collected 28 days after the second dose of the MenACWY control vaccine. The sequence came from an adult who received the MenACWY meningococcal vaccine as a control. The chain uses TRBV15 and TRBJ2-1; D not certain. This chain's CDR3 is CATSSPIGRMGNEQFF. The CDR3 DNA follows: TGTGCCACCAGCAGCCCGATTGGACGGATGGGGAATGAGCAGTTCTTC.